The entry that follows covers one TCR beta chain sequence. Its target is not known. A TCRbeta library incorporating unique molecular identifiers was prepared. TCRdb used MiXCR to reprocess the PCR reads, holding one entry per CDR3 protein. This table holds hundreds of thousands of distinct CDR3 sequences, 24% found once. The record originates from a study of T-cell reconstitution after alpha-beta-depleted transplantation in children. General observations from the study: Surviving recipient T cells and intrathymic progenitors accounted for some patients' high TCRbeta diversity at day 60. Several hundred expanded graft clones reportedly were the source of alpha-beta T cells about two months after transplant. T-cell numbers and diversity, one year after transplant, stemmed largely from T cells that were newly produced.

The CDR3 has 17 amino acids. V lost 4 bases and J 1 base, leaving 19 bases between the germline ends. This TCR came from a female patient aged 2-10 years who had a stem cell transplant for congenital amegakaryocytic thrombocytopenia, so the T cells may come from the graft donor. The chain links TRBV5-7 to TRBJ2-3; no reliable D call. TRBV5-7 is noted as an ORF with a role that remains uncertain. This specimen consisted of PBMCs, mostly from graft donor cells, obtained 360 days after TCRalphabeta/CD19-depleted stem cell transplant. In nucleotides, the CDR3 is TGTGCCAGCAGCCAGAATAAAAGGGTGAAACGCACAGATACGCAGTATTTT. Protein: CASSQNKRVKRTDTQYF.